The next 30 T cell receptor beta chains were all read from a single sample in a study of blood T cells in healthy people across ages. It was with a sample-barcoded 5' primer and a J-beta primer mix that a second PCR of roughly 7 to 12 cycles was run. TCRdb re-derived calls from the 5' RACE reads in MiXCR, one entry per CDR3 protein. The sample shows roughly 1.5 million distinct CDR3 sequences, 35% to 45% of them seen only once. Specimen: blood. These receptors originate from a woman under 30 in good health.

The V and J genes are TRBV10-3 and TRBJ2-7; D is perhaps TRBD1 (5 bases). This CDR3 is built from 12 residues. Trimming stripped 6 bases from V and 7 bases from J, with 13 bases between. In germline, CDR1 is ENHRY, CDR2 SYGVKD. CDR3 sequence: CAISKTVSEQYF. The CDR3 nucleotides are TGTGCCATCAGCAAGACAGTAAGTGAGCAGTACTTC.

The chain uses TRBV14 and TRBJ2-1, with D perhaps matching TRBD2 (6 bases). CDR3 size: 16 residues. Germline CDR1 is SGHDN and CDR2 is FVKESK. V lost 4 bases and J 3 bases, leaving 16 bases between the germline ends. The CDR3 loop is CASSLLLALHYNEQFF. Here the CDR3 DNA reads TGTGCCAGCAGCCTCCTTCTAGCGCTCCACTACAATGAGCAGTTCTTC.

The chain carries TRBV25-1 and TRBJ1-4; 11 positions match TRBD1. Unmatched junction bases numbered 5, after V lost 3 bases and J lost 2 bases. In germline, CDR1 is MGHDK, CDR2 SYGVNS. The CDR3 length is 17 residues. The CDR3 DNA is TGTGCCAGCAGTGATCCGGGACAGGGGGAGACTAATGAAAAACTGTTTTTT. Translating it yields CASSDPGQGETNEKLFF.

A few counts support this clonotype. The chain links TRBV6-2 or TRBV6-3 to TRBJ1-4, with 9 bases aligning to TRBD1. V lost 10 bases, J lost 5 bases, and 8 bases stayed unmatched. Germline V lookup: CDR1 MNHEY, CDR2 SVGEGT. The length of the CDR3 is 14 residues. CDR3: CATGTGSSNEKLFF. The CDR3 coding sequence is TGTGCCACCGGGACAGGGAGTTCCAATGAAAAACTGTTTTTT.

This chain uses TRBV4-3 with TRBJ1-1; the D is unclear. V lost 0 bases, J lost 1 base, and 12 bases lay in between. Germline loops: CDR1 LGHNA, CDR2 YSLEER. The CDR3 covers 16 residues. The DNA for the CDR3 is TGCGCCAGCAGCCAAGATTCATGGGGTACGAACACTGAAGCTTTCTTT. This sequence encodes CASSQDSWGTNTEAFF.

This clonotype appeared a few times. The chain combines TRBV7-9 with TRBJ1-2, with a tentative D call TRBD1 (6 bases). V lost 5 bases, J lost 4 bases, and 20 bases lay in between. This CDR3 has 16 residues. Germline CDR1 is SEHNR and CDR2 is FQNEAQ (reference sequence). The CDR3 nucleotides are TGTGCCAGCAGCCCGTCGACAGGTACGGGATTCTATGGCTACACCTTC. Translation: CASSPSTGTGFYGYTF.

This rearrangement joins TRBV7-2 to TRBJ2-7; no clear D gene. Germline V lookup: CDR1 SGHTA, CDR2 FQGNSA. The CDR3 is 13 amino acids. V was cut by 7 bases and J by 4 bases, with 14 bases left in between. In DNA, the CDR3 is TGTGCCAGCATCGTAGTGGTACTTTACGAGCAGTACTTC. This codes for CASIVVVLYEQYF.

About this clonotype itself: Relative to the germline gene, one junction end is altered; a read error may explain this. This chain uses TRBV6-6 with TRBJ2-1; the D call may be TRBD1 or TRBD2 (5 bases each). The CDR3 length is 15 residues. Germline V gene sequence: CDR1 MNHNY, CDR2 SVGAGI (reference sequence). The CDR3 protein is CASSLGTSSHNEQFF. The CDR3 DNA reads as TGTGCCAGCAGTTTGGGGACCTCCTCCCACAATGAGCAGTTCTTC.

The chain links TRBV7-9 to TRBJ2-5, with TRBD2 matching 11 bases. The DNA matches TRBJ2-7 better at its end, which makes the J call doubtful. Germline CDR1 SEHNR, CDR2 FQNEAQ (reference sequence). The CDR3 covers 17 residues. The CDR3 nucleotides read TGTGCCAGCAGCTCCAGCCTAGCGGGAGGAATATCCTACGAGCAGTACTTC. It yields the protein CASSSSLAGGISYEQYF.

The chain joins TRBV6-5 to TRBJ2-7, with D unclear. CDR3 length: 13 amino acids. Per germline, CDR1 MNHEY and CDR2 SVGAGI. Between the trimmed V and J ends, which lost 6 bases and 2 bases, there was a span of 11 bases. The CDR3 DNA reads as TGTGCCAGCAGCCACCCCCGAACCTACGAGCAGTACTTC. Protein: CASSHPRTYEQYF.

This clonotype was detected a few times. The chain links TRBV11-2 to TRBJ1-4; 9 bases agree with TRBD1. Germline-derived CDR1 and CDR2 are SGHAT and FQNNGV. This CDR3 is built from 15 residues. The V segment lost 1 base and the J segment 7 bases; nucleotides outside the gene matches: 4. CDR3 DNA sequence: TGTGCCAGCAGCTTAGGGACAGGGGTTACTGAAAAACTGTTTTTT. As protein: CASSLGTGVTEKLFF.

The chain has TRBV24-1 and TRBJ2-1; D is possibly TRBD1 (5 bases). V was shortened by 1 base and J by 9 bases, with 12 bases between the two germline ends. This CDR3 has 14 residues. Germline V gene lookup returns CDR1 KGHDR and CDR2 SFDVKD. The CDR3 loop reads CATSDFTGYFEQFF. The CDR3 coding sequence is TGTGCCACCAGTGATTTCACAGGCTACTTTGAGCAGTTCTTC.

This clonotype was observed many times. The V and J genes are TRBV7-2 and TRBJ1-4; 9 positions agree with TRBD1. Germline CDR1 reads SGHTA; CDR2 reads FQGNSA. After removal of 6 bases from V and 3 bases from J, the junction contained 8 bases not matched to a gene. The CDR3 is made up of 16 amino acids. In DNA, the CDR3 is TGTGCCAGCAGGACTACAGGGGGCGCATCTAATGAAAAACTGTTTTTT. Translation gives CASRTTGGASNEKLFF. The full variable domain, its missing parts supplied by reference TRBV7-2 and TRBJ1-4, is GAGVSQSPSNKVTEKGKDVELRCDPISGHTALYWYRQSLGQGLEFLIYFQGNSAPDKSGLPSDRFSAERTGGSVSTLTIQRTQQEDSAVYLCASRTTGGASNEKLFFGSGTQLSVL.

The chain uses TRBV6-5 and TRBJ2-7; no clear D gene. In germline, CDR1 is MNHEY, CDR2 SVGAGI. V was shortened by 6 bases and J by 1 base, with 10 bases between the two germline ends. CDR3 size: 13 residues. The CDR3 DNA sequence: TGTGCCAGCAGCGAGATATATTCCTACGAGCAGTACTTC. This translates into CASSEIYSYEQYF.

The rearrangement uses TRBV20-1 and TRBJ2-1; D perhaps matches TRBD2 (6 bases). The germline CDR1 and CDR2 sequences are DFQATT and SNEGSKA (reference sequence). The V and J ends lost 3 bases and 6 bases respectively, with 9 bases between them. The length of the CDR3 is 12 residues. The CDR3 nucleotides read TGCAGTGCTAGCGGGAGCGGCAATGAGCAGTTCTTC. Protein sequence: CSASGSGNEQFF.

The J gene is TRBJ2-7, the V gene TRBV9; 10 bases align to TRBD1. With 3 bases clipped from V and 4 bases from J, the junction kept 10 bases outside the gene matches. The CDR3 is 16 amino acids. Germline V CDR1 and CDR2: SGDLS, YYNGEE. The CDR3 bases are TGTGCCAGCAGCGCCAACCGGGACAGGGGTTTTTACGAGCAGTACTTC. The encoded protein is CASSANRDRGFYEQYF.

The gene calls are TRBV10-3 and TRBJ1-1, with 7 positions matching TRBD1. Germline V CDR1 and CDR2: ENHRY, SYGVKD. The CDR3 has 15 residues. Trimming removed 3 bases from V and 1 base from J; junction bases left unmatched: 5. CDR3 sequence: CAISDPGQQNTEAFF. As DNA, the CDR3 is TGTGCCATCAGTGACCCGGGACAGCAGAACACTGAAGCTTTCTTT.

This clonotype was picked up a small number of times. The chain couples TRBV20-1 to TRBJ2-1, with 11 nucleotides matching TRBD2. The CDR3 consists of 18 residues. CDR1 DFQATT and CDR2 SNEGSKA come from the germline V gene (reference sequence). Trimming took 1 base from V and 0 from J; bases not matched to a gene: 8. CDR3 nucleotides: TGCAGTGCTAGAGCTCCCGGGACTAGCGGCTACTCCTACAATGAGCAGTTCTTC. Its translation: CSARAPGTSGYSYNEQFF.

This clonotype was picked up many times. This chain joins TRBV7-2 and TRBJ1-2; maybe TRBD1 (5 bases). Per the germline V gene, CDR1 is SGHTA and CDR2 is FQGNSA. This CDR3 is built from 13 residues. Trimming cost V 4 bases and J 3 bases, with 9 bases left between them. The CDR3 spells CASSSGQYYGYTF. CDR3 in DNA: TGTGCCAGCAGCTCAGGACAATACTATGGCTACACCTTC.

This clonotype was detected a few times. This chain uses TRBV12-3 or TRBV12-4 with TRBJ1-1; D ambiguous. CDR3 length: 14 residues. Trimming cost V 2 bases and J 4 bases, with 11 bases left between them. Written as DNA, the CDR3 is TGTGCCAGCAGTTTAACGCGACGGGGCACTGAAGCTTTCTTT. Its protein product is CASSLTRRGTEAFF.

This clonotype was counted only a few times. The chain carries TRBV12-5 and TRBJ2-1; 8 bases are a match to TRBD1. The germline V gene encodes CDR1 LGHNT and CDR2 FRNRAP. Germline trimming cut 5 bases from V and 5 bases from J; bases unmatched to any gene: 8. This CDR3 contains 15 residues. CDR3 residues: CASGLTGTGDNEQFF. The CDR3 DNA reads TGTGCTAGTGGTCTAACCGGGACAGGTGACAATGAGCAGTTCTTC.

V is TRBV20-1 and J is TRBJ2-3; TRBD2 agrees at 8 bases. This CDR3 has 18 amino acids. V lost 1 base to trimming and J lost 4 bases; unmatched junction nucleotides: 16. Germline V gives CDR1 DFQATT, CDR2 SNEGSKA (reference sequence). The CDR3 DNA sequence: TGCAGTGCTAGAGCCGCGGGACTAACGGGGGGGCCCGCAGATACGCAGTATTTT. Its translation: CSARAAGLTGGPADTQYF.

The chain uses TRBV3-1 and TRBJ2-1; possibly TRBD1 for D (6 bases). V was shortened by 0 bases and J by 4 bases, with 16 bases between the two germline ends. The CDR3 has 17 residues. Germline lookup yields CDR1 LGHDT and CDR2 YNNKEL (reference sequence). This chain's CDR3 is CASSQEMGTGRYNEQFF. In nucleotides, the CDR3 is TGTGCCAGCAGCCAAGAGATGGGAACAGGGCGGTACAATGAGCAGTTCTTC.

This clonotype was seen only a few times. The chain combines TRBV3-1 with TRBJ2-1, with TRBD1 matching 9 bases. The CDR3 consists of 15 residues. From germline, CDR1 is LGHDT and CDR2 YNNKEL (reference sequence). After removal of 3 bases from V and 7 bases from J, the junction contained 7 bases not matched to a gene. The CDR3 bases are TGTGCCAGCAGCCAGCCGGGACAGGGCGGGAATGAGCAGTTCTTC. The encoded protein is CASSQPGQGGNEQFF.

This clonotype was picked up one time. The chain has TRBV6-2 or TRBV6-3 and TRBJ2-7, with 9 bases lining up with TRBD1. Trimming took 6 bases from V and 1 from J; bases not matched to a gene: 4. The CDR3 totals 14 residues. Germline CDR1 is MNHEY and CDR2 is SVGEGT. The CDR3 DNA reads TGTGCCAGCAGCGGGACAGGGAGGTCCTACGAGCAGTACTTC. It is translated as CASSGTGRSYEQYF.

The genes are TRBV13 and TRBJ2-2; D is possibly TRBD2 (6 bases). The CDR3 runs to 16 residues. The germline V gene encodes CDR1 PRHDT and CDR2 FYEKMQ (reference sequence). V was cut by 5 bases and J by 7 bases, with 20 bases left in between. The CDR3 sequence is CASSHQTGRPVGELFF. In DNA form, the CDR3 reads TGTGCCAGCAGCCACCAGACCGGGAGACCCGTCGGGGAGCTGTTTTTT.

Points on this clonotype: A far larger clone differs by one base, so this is likely a read error. The chain is built from TRBV7-9 and TRBJ2-5; D gene ambiguous. The CDR3 length is 12 residues. The V gene's germline CDR1 is SEHNR and CDR2 FQNEAQ (reference sequence). The CDR3 sequence: CSSSLSQETQYF. For the CDR3, the DNA is TGTTCCAGCAGCTTATCCCAAGAGACCCAGTACTTC.

This clonotype appeared a few times. V usage is TRBV7-3 and J usage is TRBJ1-2; D call uncertain. V was pared by 3 bases and J by 8 bases, with 13 bases between. Germline lookup yields CDR1 SGHTA and CDR2 FQGTGA. The CDR3 runs to 13 residues. Here the CDR3 reads CASSLDRMLGYTF. For the CDR3, the DNA is TGTGCCAGCAGCTTGGACCGAATGCTGGGCTACACCTTC.

The chain links TRBV7-2 to TRBJ1-5; D perhaps matches TRBD1 (6 bases). Germline lookup yields CDR1 SGHTA and CDR2 FQGNSA. The CDR3 is 15 residues long. Deletions cut 5 bases from V and 6 bases from J, with 17 bases between. CDR3 nucleotide sequence: TGTGCCAGCAGCAGCCGGACAGTCCGTGCTCAGCCCCAGCATTTT. Amino acids: CASSSRTVRAQPQHF. Together with reference TRBV7-2 and TRBJ1-5, the CDR3 gives the full variable domain: GAGVSQSPSNKVTEKGKDVELRCDPISGHTALYWYRQSLGQGLEFLIYFQGNSAPDKSGLPSDRFSAERTGGSVSTLTIQRTQQEDSAVYLCASSSRTVRAQPQHFGDGTRLSIL.

The chain combines TRBV4-3 with TRBJ2-3; D perhaps matches TRBD2 (6 bases). The V end was cut by 4 bases, the J end by 10 bases, with 18 bases between. Germline CDR1 and CDR2: LGHNA and YSLEER. The CDR3 loop spans 14 amino acids. The CDR3 protein is CASSPNSRTNAQYF. The DNA of the CDR3 is TGCGCCAGCAGCCCTAACTCGAGGACTAACGCGCAGTATTTT.